These T cell receptor beta chains were read from a single sample in a study of cytomegalovirus exposure and HLA in healthy donors. Clones were read by immunoSEQ multiplex PCR, and TCRdb kept only the in-frame ones, dropping some. This table has 93,000 or so clones, roughly 66% appearing once. Material for sequencing was PBMCs. These TCRs come from a woman aged 45-65 years in good health and CMV-seronegative. Each CDR3 is given with its conserved first and last residue. A D gene is named only where the DNA matches it firmly. Size tells how often a clone was seen (once, few, many) or the class of an expanded clone, and some rows leave it out.

V gene: TRBV6-1; J gene: TRBJ2-7; CDR3 length: 13; D gene: NA; clone size: few; CDR3 DNA: TGTGCCAGCGAACAGGGGGGGGGCTACGAGCAGTACTTC; CDR3 protein: CASEQGGGYEQYF
V gene: TRBV4-1; J gene: TRBJ1-5; CDR3 length: 15; D gene: TRBD1; clone size: NA; CDR3 DNA: TGCGCCAGCAGCGCCATTGGAGGGGGCGATCAGCCCCAGCATTTT; CDR3 protein: CASSAIGGGDQPQHF
V gene: TRBV7-9; J gene: TRBJ2-5; CDR3 length: 14; D gene: NA; clone size: few; CDR3 DNA: TGTGCCAGCAGCTTAGCCACTAGCTGGGAGACCCAGTACTTC; CDR3 protein: CASSLATSWETQYF
V gene: TRBV11-1; J gene: TRBJ2-2; CDR3 length: 14; D gene: NA; clone size: NA; CDR3 DNA: TGTGCCAGCAGTCTGGACAGATGGGACGGGGAGCTGTTTTTT; CDR3 protein: CASSLDRWDGELFF
V gene: TRBV28; J gene: TRBJ1-4; CDR3 length: 15; D gene: NA; clone size: NA; CDR3 DNA: TGTGCCAGCAGTTCCTCCGGCGGGGCGCACGAAAAACTGTTTTTT; CDR3 protein: CASSSSGGAHEKLFF
V gene: TRBV19; J gene: TRBJ1-5; CDR3 length: 17; D gene: TRBD1; clone size: NA; CDR3 DNA: TGTGCCAGTAGTACGGGGACAGGGGGCAGGAGCAATCAGCCCCAGCATTTT; CDR3 protein: CASSTGTGGRSNQPQHF
V gene: TRBV5-1; J gene: TRBJ2-7; CDR3 length: 16; D gene: TRBD1; clone size: NA; CDR3 DNA: TGCGCCAGCAGCTTGGGACGGGACAGGGCCCCCTACGAGCAGTACTTC; CDR3 protein: CASSLGRDRAPYEQYF
V gene: TRBV7-9; J gene: TRBJ1-1; CDR3 length: 14; D gene: NA; clone size: NA; CDR3 DNA: TGTGCCAGCAGCTCCCTAGCCAGCTCCACTGAAGCTTTCTTT; CDR3 protein: CASSSLASSTEAFF
V gene: TRBV19; J gene: TRBJ1-6; CDR3 length: 15; D gene: TRBD1; clone size: NA; CDR3 DNA: TGTGCCAGTAGTATTTTAGCAGGGGGCCGCTCACCCCTCCACTTT; CDR3 protein: CASSILAGGRSPLHF
V gene: TRBV7-2; J gene: TRBJ2-3; CDR3 length: 14; D gene: NA; clone size: once; CDR3 DNA: TGTGCCAGCAGCCGGGCGGGTAGCACAGATACGCAGTATTTT; CDR3 protein: CASSRAGSTDTQYF
V gene: TRBV4-3; J gene: TRBJ2-7; CDR3 length: 15; D gene: NA; clone size: few; CDR3 DNA: TGCGCCAGCAGCCATGGGACACACGGGAATTACGAGCAGTACTTC; CDR3 protein: CASSHGTHGNYEQYF
V gene: TRBV25-1; J gene: TRBJ2-5; CDR3 length: 18; D gene: TRBD2; clone size: NA; CDR3 DNA: TGTGCCAGCAGTGAATATGAGGCGGGAGCCCTTTTAAAAGAGACCCAGTACTTC; CDR3 protein: CASSEYEAGALLKETQYF
V gene: TRBV5-1; J gene: TRBJ2-6; CDR3 length: 16; D gene: NA; clone size: few; CDR3 DNA: TGCGCCAGCAGCTCCTGGGGCGGTGCTGGGGCCAACGTCCTGACTTTC; CDR3 protein: CASSSWGGAGANVLTF
V gene: TRBV5-1; J gene: TRBJ2-7; CDR3 length: 16; D gene: NA; clone size: NA; CDR3 DNA: TGCGCCAGCAGCTTGGCGCTAAGGTCAGGGGAGGGGGAGCAGTACTTC; CDR3 protein: CASSLALRSGEGEQYF
V gene: TRBV6-5; J gene: TRBJ1-3; CDR3 length: 16; D gene: NA; clone size: NA; CDR3 DNA: TGTGCCAGCAGTTATAGCGGCCTATCAGGGGGAAACACCATATATTTT; CDR3 protein: CASSYSGLSGGNTIYF
V gene: TRBV25-1; J gene: TRBJ1-2; CDR3 length: 14; D gene: NA; clone size: NA; CDR3 DNA: TGTGCCAGCAGTGAGATGGACCCAACAGGTGGCTACACCTTC; CDR3 protein: CASSEMDPTGGYTF
V gene: TRBV11-2; J gene: TRBJ2-7; CDR3 length: 14; D gene: NA; clone size: NA; CDR3 DNA: TGTGCCAGCAGCCCTACCTTCGACAAGTACGAGCAGTACTTC; CDR3 protein: CASSPTFDKYEQYF
V gene: TRBV5-1; J gene: TRBJ1-3; CDR3 length: 13; D gene: NA; clone size: NA; CDR3 DNA: TGCGCCAGCAGCCCCGGGATAGGAAACACCATATATTTT; CDR3 protein: CASSPGIGNTIYF
V gene: TRBV10-3; J gene: TRBJ2-7; CDR3 length: 12; D gene: NA; clone size: few; CDR3 DNA: TGTGCCATCAGTGATTCTGGGCACGAGCAGTACTTC; CDR3 protein: CAISDSGHEQYF
V gene: TRBV23-1; J gene: TRBJ2-5; CDR3 length: 15; D gene: TRBD2; clone size: NA; CDR3 DNA: TGCGCCAGCTTCCGCGCGACTAGCGGGAAAGAGACCCAGTACTTC; CDR3 protein: CASFRATSGKETQYF
V gene: TRBV11-2; J gene: TRBJ2-7; CDR3 length: 13; D gene: NA; clone size: NA; CDR3 DNA: TGTGCCAGCAGCTTCGGTCCTTCTTACGAGCAGTACTTC; CDR3 protein: CASSFGPSYEQYF
V gene: TRBV9; J gene: TRBJ2-7; CDR3 length: 14; D gene: TRBD2; clone size: once; CDR3 DNA: TGTGCCAGCAGCGCGACTAGCGGGACGTACGAGCAGTACTTC; CDR3 protein: CASSATSGTYEQYF
V gene: TRBV5-4; J gene: TRBJ2-7; CDR3 length: 15; D gene: TRBD1; clone size: once; CDR3 DNA: TGTGCCAGCAGCTTGAAGGACAGGGGGATGTACGAGCAGTACTTC; CDR3 protein: CASSLKDRGMYEQYF
V gene: TRBV2; J gene: TRBJ2-1; CDR3 length: 15; D gene: TRBD2; clone size: NA; CDR3 DNA: TGTGCCAGCAGGGTCCTAGCGGGGGGGAACAATGAGCAGTTCTTC; CDR3 protein: CASRVLAGGNNEQFF
V gene: TRBV6-6; J gene: TRBJ2-7; CDR3 length: 12; D gene: NA; clone size: few; CDR3 DNA: TGTGCCAGCAGTTCAGGGGAGTTCGAGCAGTACTTC; CDR3 protein: CASSSGEFEQYF
V gene: TRBV7-6; J gene: TRBJ2-2; CDR3 length: 16; D gene: TRBD1; clone size: NA; CDR3 DNA: TGTGCCAGCAGCCCGAGACAGGGTGGGAACACCGGGGAGCTGTTTTTT; CDR3 protein: CASSPRQGGNTGELFF
V gene: TRBV9; J gene: TRBJ2-7; CDR3 length: 14; D gene: TRBD1; clone size: NA; CDR3 DNA: TGTGCCAGCAGCGTTGGACAGGGCACACACGAGCAGTACTTC; CDR3 protein: CASSVGQGTHEQYF
V gene: TRBV15; J gene: TRBJ1-1; CDR3 length: 13; D gene: NA; clone size: NA; CDR3 DNA: TGTGCCACCAGCAGAGAGGCAAACACTGAAGCTTTCTTT; CDR3 protein: CATSREANTEAFF
V gene: TRBV27; J gene: TRBJ2-3; CDR3 length: 16; D gene: TRBD2; clone size: NA; CDR3 DNA: TGTGCCAGCAGTTCCCCCCAGACTAGCGGCACAGATACGCAGTATTTT; CDR3 protein: CASSSPQTSGTDTQYF
V gene: TRBV4-1; J gene: TRBJ2-7; CDR3 length: 15; D gene: TRBD1; clone size: few; CDR3 DNA: TGCGCCAGCAGCCAACAGACAGGGCTCTCCTACGAGCAGTACTTC; CDR3 protein: CASSQQTGLSYEQYF
V gene: TRBV18; J gene: TRBJ2-2; CDR3 length: 17; D gene: NA; clone size: NA; CDR3 DNA: TGTGCCAGCTCACCAACAACTACTAGGAGGCACACCGGGGAGCTGTTTTTT; CDR3 protein: CASSPTTTRRHTGELFF